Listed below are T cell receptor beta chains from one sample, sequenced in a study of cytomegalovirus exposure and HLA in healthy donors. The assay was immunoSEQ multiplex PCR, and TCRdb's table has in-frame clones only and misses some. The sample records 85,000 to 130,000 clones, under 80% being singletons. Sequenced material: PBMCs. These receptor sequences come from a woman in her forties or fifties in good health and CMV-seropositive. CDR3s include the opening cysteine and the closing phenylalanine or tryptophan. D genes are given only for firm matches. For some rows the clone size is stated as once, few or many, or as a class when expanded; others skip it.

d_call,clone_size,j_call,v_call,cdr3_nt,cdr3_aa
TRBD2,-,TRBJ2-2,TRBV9,TGTGCCAGCAGCCCCCGACTAGCGGGAGACACCGGGGAGCTGTTTTTT,CASSPRLAGDTGELFF
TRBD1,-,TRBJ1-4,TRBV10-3,TGTGCCATCAGTGAGTCCGGACAGGAAGAAAAACTGTTTTTT,CAISESGQEEKLFF
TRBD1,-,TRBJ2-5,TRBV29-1,TGCAGCGTTCCGGAGCAGGGGACAGGGTATTTGTTCTCTAGTGGGACCCAGTACTTC,CSVPEQGTGYLFSSGTQYF
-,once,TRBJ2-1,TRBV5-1,TGCGCCAGCAGCTTCGGCGGGCTTGAGCAGTTCTTC,CASSFGGLEQFF
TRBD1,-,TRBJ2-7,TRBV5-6,TGTGCCAGCAGCTCCCGGGACAGTCACTACGAGCAGTACTTC,CASSSRDSHYEQYF
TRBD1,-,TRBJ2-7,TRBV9,TGTGCCAGCAGCCCAGACAGGGGAGTTAACGAGCAGTACTTC,CASSPDRGVNEQYF
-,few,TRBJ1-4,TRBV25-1,TGTGCCAGCCTAGGGTATCGGGGTGAAAAACTGTTTTTT,CASLGYRGEKLFF
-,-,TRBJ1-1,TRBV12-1,TGTGCCAGCAGCTTTGGGTCTCCCCAGGGGGACACTGAAGCTTTCTTT,CASSFGSPQGDTEAFF
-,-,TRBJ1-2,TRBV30,TGTGCCTGGAACACAGGACGAACGAATGGCTACACCTTC,CAWNTGRTNGYTF
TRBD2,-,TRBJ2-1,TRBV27,TGTGCCAGCAAGCTAGGGCTAGCGGGGGGGAATGAGCAGTTCTTC,CASKLGLAGGNEQFF
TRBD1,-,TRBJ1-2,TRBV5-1,TGCGCCAGCAGCTCAGACAGGGGCTATGGCTACACCTTC,CASSSDRGYGYTF
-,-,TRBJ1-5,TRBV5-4,TGTGCCAGCAGCCCCGGGGGAACCAATCAGCCCCAGCATTTT,CASSPGGTNQPQHF
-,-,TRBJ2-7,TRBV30,TGTGCCTGGAGTGGAGGCTACTACGAGCAGTACTTC,CAWSGGYYEQYF
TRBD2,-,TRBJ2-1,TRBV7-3,TGTGCCAGCAGCCCCGGGACTAGCGGGAGCGCCTACCGACGATCCTACAATGAGCAGTTCTTC,CASSPGTSGSAYRRSYNEQFF
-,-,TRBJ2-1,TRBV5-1,TGCGCCAGCAGCGGGAGGGGGAATGAGCAGTTCTTC,CASSGRGNEQFF
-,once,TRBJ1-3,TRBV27,TGTGCCAGCAGTTTATCGAGGGGGACTGGAAACACCATATATTTT,CASSLSRGTGNTIYF
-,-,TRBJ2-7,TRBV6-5,TGTGCCAGCAGGATATTTCGGGATCTGTCCTACGAGCAGTACTTC,CASRIFRDLSYEQYF
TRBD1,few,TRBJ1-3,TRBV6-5,TGTGCCAGCAGCAGACAGGGAGCTGGAAACACCATATATTTT,CASSRQGAGNTIYF
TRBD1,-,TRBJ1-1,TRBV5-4,TGTGCCAGCAGCTCAGATTCGACAGGGGACAACACTGAAGCTTTCTTT,CASSSDSTGDNTEAFF
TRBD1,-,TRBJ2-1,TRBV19,TGTGCCAGTAGTCAACAGGGGGCGGTCTACAATGAGCAGTTCTTC,CASSQQGAVYNEQFF
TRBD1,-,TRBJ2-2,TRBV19,TGTGCCAGTAGTTCCAGCTACAGGGGGCGCGTATCCAACACCGGGGAGCTGTTTTTT,CASSSSYRGRVSNTGELFF
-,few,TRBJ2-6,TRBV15,TGTGCCACCAGCAGGTTCGGGGGTAGCGCGGCCAACGTCCTGACTTTC,CATSRFGGSAANVLTF
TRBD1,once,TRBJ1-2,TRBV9,TGTGCCAGCAGCGTAGATCAGGGGGTCTACACCTTC,CASSVDQGVYTF
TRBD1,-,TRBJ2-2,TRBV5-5,TGTGCCAGCAGCTTGGAGACAGGGGCTACTTACACCGGGGAGCTGTTTTTT,CASSLETGATYTGELFF
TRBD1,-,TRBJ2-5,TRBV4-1,TGCGCCAGCAGCGGACAGGCTGAAGAGACCCAGTACTTC,CASSGQAEETQYF
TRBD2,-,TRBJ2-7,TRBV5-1,TGCGCCAGCAGCTTCGGGACTAGCGGAAACCGCGAGCAGTACTTC,CASSFGTSGNREQYF
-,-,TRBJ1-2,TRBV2,TGTGCCAGCAGCCCCACCGGGTCCCTCTATGGCTACACCTTC,CASSPTGSLYGYTF
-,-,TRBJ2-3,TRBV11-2,TGTGCCAGCAGCTTGGCTAGAGGCACAGATACGCAGTATTTT,CASSLARGTDTQYF
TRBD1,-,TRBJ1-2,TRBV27,TGTGCCAGCAGTACGGGACAGGGAAGGGGCTACACCTTC,CASSTGQGRGYTF
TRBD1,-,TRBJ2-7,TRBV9,TGTGCCAGCAGCGTAGGCGGGACAGGGGGCACTTACGAGCAGTACTTC,CASSVGGTGGTYEQYF
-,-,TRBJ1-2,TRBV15,TGTGCCACCAGCAGATACGGAGTTGGCTACACCTTC,CATSRYGVGYTF
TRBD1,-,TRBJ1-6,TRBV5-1,TGCGCCAGCAGTCTAGATAGACAGGGAATCGGTTCACCCCTCCACTTT,CASSLDRQGIGSPLHF
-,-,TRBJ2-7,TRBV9,TGTGCCAGCAGCGTAGGACGTAACAGGGAACTGGGCGAGCAGTACTTC,CASSVGRNRELGEQYF
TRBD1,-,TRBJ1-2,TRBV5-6,TGTGCCAGCAGCCGGGAAGTTTTACAGGGGTCCTATGGCTACACCTTC,CASSREVLQGSYGYTF
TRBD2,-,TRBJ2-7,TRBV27,TGTGCCAGCAGTTTACTCTCGGGGGGATCGCCCTACGAGCAGTACTTC,CASSLLSGGSPYEQYF
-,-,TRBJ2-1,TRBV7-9,TGTTCCAGCAGCCCACCGAGGAATGAGCAGTTCTTC,CSSSPPRNEQFF
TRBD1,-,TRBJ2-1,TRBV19,TGTGCCAGTAGTACCGGGACAGACTACAATGAGCAGTTCTTC,CASSTGTDYNEQFF
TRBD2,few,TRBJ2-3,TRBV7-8,TGTGCCAGCAGCTCTCTTGAAGGGGTTAGCGGGGGGAACACAGATACGCAGTATTTT,CASSSLEGVSGGNTDTQYF
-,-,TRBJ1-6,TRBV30,TGTGCCTGGAGTGTGGCGGTAAATTCACCCCTCCACTTT,CAWSVAVNSPLHF
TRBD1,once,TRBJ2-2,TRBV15,TGTGCCACCAGTCCCGAGACAGGGAGAACCGGGGAGCTGTTTTTT,CATSPETGRTGELFF
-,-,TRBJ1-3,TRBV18,TGTGCCAGCTCACCAAGCTTTTCTTCGGGAGGAAACACCATATATTTT,CASSPSFSSGGNTIYF